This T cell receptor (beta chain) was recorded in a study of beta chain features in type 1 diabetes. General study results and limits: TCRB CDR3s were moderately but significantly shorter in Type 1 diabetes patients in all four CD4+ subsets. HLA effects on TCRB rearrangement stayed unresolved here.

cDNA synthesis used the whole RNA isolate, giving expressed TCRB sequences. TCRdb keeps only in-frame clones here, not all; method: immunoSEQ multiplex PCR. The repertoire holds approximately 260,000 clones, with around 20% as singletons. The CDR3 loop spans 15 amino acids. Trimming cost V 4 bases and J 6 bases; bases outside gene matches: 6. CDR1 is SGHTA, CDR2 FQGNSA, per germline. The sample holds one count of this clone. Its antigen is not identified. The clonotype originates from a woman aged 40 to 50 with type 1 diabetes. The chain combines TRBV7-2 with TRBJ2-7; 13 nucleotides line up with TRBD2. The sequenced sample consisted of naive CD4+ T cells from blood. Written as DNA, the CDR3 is TGTGCCAGCAGCTGGCAGGGGACTAGCGGGGTCGAGCAGTACTTC. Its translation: CASSWQGTSGVEQYF.